A selection of T cell receptor beta chains follows, all from one sample in a study of blood T cell repertoires in COVID-19. Generated by immunoSEQ multiplex PCR, the TCRdb table keeps only in-frame clones and is missing some. The profile shows some 150,000 clones, about 90% of them singletons. The sample taken for sequencing was PBMCs or T cells enriched from blood (not recorded which). These receptors were obtained from a human donor with acute COVID-19. The donor label of this sample is uncertain. Both conserved end residues are part of each CDR3. Fields, in order: D gene, V gene, clone size, J gene, CDR3 protein, CDR3 DNA. The D gene is left open where the match is weak. Some rows have no size entry. The others give once, few or many, or a class for an expanded clone.

d_gene: TRBD1
v_gene: TRBV12-5
abundance: .
j_gene: TRBJ1-2
CDR3aa: CASGFGGLGDSRNYGYTF
CDR3nt: TGTGCTAGTGGTTTCGGAGGCCTGGGGGACAGCCGAAACTATGGCTACACCTTC

d_gene: .
v_gene: TRBV9
abundance: .
j_gene: TRBJ2-3
CDR3aa: CASSLRHTSTDTQYF
CDR3nt: TGTGCCAGCAGTTTGAGGCATACTAGCACAGATACGCAGTATTTT

d_gene: .
v_gene: TRBV7-9
abundance: .
j_gene: TRBJ1-4
CDR3aa: CASSLEDSKLFF
CDR3nt: TGTGCCAGCAGCTTAGAGGACTCAAAACTGTTTTTT

d_gene: TRBD2
v_gene: TRBV3-1/TRBV3-2
abundance: once
j_gene: TRBJ2-5
CDR3aa: CASSQEASGGSTQYF
CDR3nt: TGTGCCAGCAGCCAAGAGGCTAGCGGGGGGAGCACCCAGTACTTC

d_gene: TRBD1
v_gene: TRBV4-3
abundance: once
j_gene: TRBJ2-7
CDR3aa: CASSQGQGALYEQYF
CDR3nt: TGCGCCAGCAGCCAAGGACAGGGGGCCCTCTACGAGCAGTACTTC

d_gene: TRBD2
v_gene: TRBV7-2
abundance: .
j_gene: TRBJ2-3
CDR3aa: CASSFRAGGGGTDTQYF
CDR3nt: TGTGCCAGCAGCTTTAGAGCGGGGGGCGGGGGCACAGATACGCAGTATTTT

d_gene: TRBD1
v_gene: TRBV7-6
abundance: once
j_gene: TRBJ1-4
CDR3aa: CASSLGTAGQGEKLFF
CDR3nt: TGTGCCAGCAGCTTAGGAACCGCGGGACAGGGTGAAAAACTGTTTTTT

d_gene: TRBD1
v_gene: TRBV6-5
abundance: .
j_gene: TRBJ1-2
CDR3aa: CASSYVSGTGNGYTF
CDR3nt: TGTGCCAGCAGTTACGTGTCCGGGACAGGGAATGGCTACACCTTC

d_gene: .
v_gene: TRBV11-1
abundance: .
j_gene: TRBJ1-5
CDR3aa: CASSLAMQGRQPQHF
CDR3nt: TGTGCCAGCAGCTTAGCGATGCAGGGCAGGCAGCCCCAGCATTTT

d_gene: TRBD1
v_gene: TRBV5-6
abundance: .
j_gene: TRBJ1-1
CDR3aa: CASRAWTGPVPFF
CDR3nt: TGTGCCAGCAGAGCCTGGACAGGCCCGGTACCTTTCTTT

d_gene: .
v_gene: TRBV2
abundance: .
j_gene: TRBJ2-7
CDR3aa: CASSLGYGYEQYF
CDR3nt: TGTGCCAGCAGCCTCGGGTATGGCTACGAGCAGTACTTC

d_gene: TRBD1
v_gene: TRBV12-5
abundance: .
j_gene: TRBJ1-2
CDR3aa: CASGLSRGLGYTF
CDR3nt: TGTGCTAGTGGTTTGAGCAGGGGGCTTGGCTACACCTTC

d_gene: .
v_gene: TRBV7-9
abundance: .
j_gene: TRBJ2-1
CDR3aa: CASSPLRGRGGNEQFF
CDR3nt: TGTGCCAGCAGCCCCCTTCGGGGAAGAGGCGGCAATGAGCAGTTCTTC

d_gene: TRBD1
v_gene: TRBV27
abundance: .
j_gene: TRBJ2-7
CDR3aa: CASRETGSYEQYF
CDR3nt: TGTGCCAGCAGGGAGACAGGGAGCTACGAGCAGTACTTC

d_gene: TRBD1
v_gene: TRBV7-9
abundance: .
j_gene: TRBJ2-2
CDR3aa: CASSAPDRDTGELFF
CDR3nt: TGTGCCAGCAGCGCCCCGGACAGGGACACCGGGGAGCTGTTTTTT

d_gene: .
v_gene: TRBV30
abundance: .
j_gene: TRBJ2-7
CDR3aa: CAWSANRGGSEQYF
CDR3nt: TGTGCCTGGAGTGCCAACAGGGGAGGTAGCGAGCAGTACTTC

d_gene: .
v_gene: TRBV2
abundance: .
j_gene: TRBJ2-5
CDR3aa: CASSVGETQYF
CDR3nt: TGTGCCAGCAGTGTCGGAGAGACCCAGTACTTC

d_gene: TRBD1
v_gene: TRBV10-3
abundance: .
j_gene: TRBJ1-1
CDR3aa: CAISAGQGNTEAFF
CDR3nt: TGTGCCATCAGTGCCGGACAGGGGAACACTGAAGCTTTCTTT

d_gene: TRBD1
v_gene: TRBV23-1
abundance: .
j_gene: TRBJ2-7
CDR3aa: CASSQSGQGPLEQYF
CDR3nt: TGCGCCAGCAGTCAATCGGGACAGGGCCCTCTCGAGCAGTACTTC

d_gene: .
v_gene: TRBV7-2
abundance: .
j_gene: TRBJ2-7
CDR3aa: CASTQSRDTSYEQYF
CDR3nt: TGTGCCAGCACCCAGAGTAGGGACACCTCCTACGAGCAGTACTTC

d_gene: TRBD1
v_gene: TRBV19
abundance: .
j_gene: TRBJ2-7
CDR3aa: CASSAGTGDYEQYF
CDR3nt: TGTGCCAGTAGTGCAGGGACAGGGGACTACGAGCAGTACTTC

d_gene: .
v_gene: TRBV19
abundance: .
j_gene: TRBJ1-5
CDR3aa: CASSIGQLPQHF
CDR3nt: TGTGCCAGTAGTATTGGACAATTGCCCCAGCATTTT

d_gene: .
v_gene: TRBV24-1
abundance: .
j_gene: TRBJ2-7
CDR3aa: CATSEAGDYEQYF
CDR3nt: TGTGCCACCAGTGAAGCCGGAGACTACGAGCAGTACTTC

d_gene: TRBD1
v_gene: TRBV19
abundance: .
j_gene: TRBJ1-2
CDR3aa: CASSPDRGNNYGYTF
CDR3nt: TGTGCCAGTAGCCCCGACAGGGGCAATAACTATGGCTACACCTTC

d_gene: TRBD1
v_gene: TRBV7-9
abundance: .
j_gene: TRBJ2-2
CDR3aa: CATVSGTGVNTGELFF
CDR3nt: TGTGCCACCGTTTCCGGGACAGGGGTTAACACCGGGGAGCTGTTTTTT

d_gene: TRBD2
v_gene: TRBV10-3
abundance: .
j_gene: TRBJ2-3
CDR3aa: CAISGRGGGATDTQYF
CDR3nt: TGTGCCATCAGTGGAAGGGGCGGGGGGGCCACAGATACGCAGTATTTT

d_gene: .
v_gene: TRBV29-1
abundance: .
j_gene: TRBJ2-5
CDR3aa: CSVEYSMETQYF
CDR3nt: TGCAGCGTTGAATACTCGATGGAGACCCAGTACTTC

d_gene: TRBD2
v_gene: TRBV7-2
abundance: .
j_gene: TRBJ2-1
CDR3aa: CASSQRGSFYNEQFF
CDR3nt: TGTGCCAGCAGCCAGCGGGGGTCGTTCTACAATGAGCAGTTCTTC

d_gene: TRBD1
v_gene: TRBV18
abundance: .
j_gene: TRBJ2-2
CDR3aa: CASSPLGQGATSGELFF
CDR3nt: TGTGCCAGCTCACCTTTGGGACAGGGGGCTACCTCCGGGGAGCTGTTTTTT

d_gene: TRBD2
v_gene: TRBV5-5
abundance: .
j_gene: TRBJ2-5
CDR3aa: CASSFGSPGGAGETQYF
CDR3nt: TGTGCCAGCAGCTTTGGGTCCCCCGGGGGGGCCGGAGAGACCCAGTACTTC

d_gene: .
v_gene: TRBV7-2
abundance: .
j_gene: TRBJ1-4
CDR3aa: CASRGQRGLFF
CDR3nt: TGTGCCAGCAGAGGACAGAGGGGACTGTTTTTT

d_gene: TRBD1
v_gene: TRBV6-5
abundance: .
j_gene: TRBJ2-2
CDR3aa: CASSYRTGLTGELFF
CDR3nt: TGTGCCAGCAGTTACAGGACAGGACTGACCGGGGAGCTGTTTTTT

d_gene: TRBD1
v_gene: TRBV6-1
abundance: .
j_gene: TRBJ1-5
CDR3aa: CASSERTGRFYQPQHF
CDR3nt: TGTGCCAGCAGTGAGCGGACAGGGAGATTCTATCAGCCCCAGCATTTT

d_gene: .
v_gene: TRBV27
abundance: .
j_gene: TRBJ1-5
CDR3aa: CASRSLYSNQPQHF
CDR3nt: TGTGCCAGCAGAAGTCTATATAGCAATCAGCCCCAGCATTTT

d_gene: .
v_gene: TRBV7-2
abundance: .
j_gene: TRBJ1-6
CDR3aa: CASSLSGVGNSPLHF
CDR3nt: TGTGCCAGCAGCTTATCCGGGGTGGGTAATTCACCCCTCCACTTT

d_gene: TRBD1
v_gene: TRBV28
abundance: .
j_gene: TRBJ1-2
CDR3aa: CASRDQGARHGYTF
CDR3nt: TGTGCCAGCAGGGACCAGGGGGCGCGGCATGGCTACACCTTC

d_gene: .
v_gene: TRBV6-1
abundance: .
j_gene: TRBJ1-5
CDR3aa: CASSDYSASNQPQHF
CDR3nt: TGTGCCAGCAGTGATTACTCCGCTAGCAATCAGCCCCAGCATTTT

d_gene: TRBD1
v_gene: TRBV10-1
abundance: .
j_gene: TRBJ1-1
CDR3aa: CASSEQGAAEAFF
CDR3nt: TGCGCCAGCAGTGAACAGGGGGCCGCTGAAGCTTTCTTT

d_gene: TRBD2
v_gene: TRBV28
abundance: once
j_gene: TRBJ2-3
CDR3aa: CASSGGGTSGGHSTDTQYF
CDR3nt: TGTGCCAGCAGTGGAGGAGGGACTAGCGGGGGGCATAGCACAGATACGCAGTATTTT

d_gene: .
v_gene: TRBV9
abundance: .
j_gene: TRBJ2-7
CDR3aa: CASSVTPGGVNSYEQYF
CDR3nt: TGTGCCAGCAGCGTAACCCCCGGAGGGGTTAATTCCTACGAGCAGTACTTC

d_gene: TRBD1
v_gene: TRBV6-5
abundance: .
j_gene: TRBJ1-1
CDR3aa: CASSYGRTGGHEAFF
CDR3nt: TGTGCCAGCAGTTACGGTAGGACAGGGGGCCATGAAGCTTTCTTT

d_gene: TRBD1
v_gene: TRBV5-4
abundance: .
j_gene: TRBJ1-2
CDR3aa: CASSIAGQGAYYGYTF
CDR3nt: TGTGCCAGCAGCATCGCTGGACAGGGGGCGTACTATGGCTACACCTTC

d_gene: .
v_gene: TRBV19
abundance: .
j_gene: TRBJ2-3
CDR3aa: CASSMGGGHTDTQYF
CDR3nt: TGTGCCAGTAGTATGGGAGGGGGACACACAGATACGCAGTATTTT

d_gene: .
v_gene: TRBV2
abundance: .
j_gene: TRBJ2-7
CDR3aa: CASSERSSYEQYF
CDR3nt: TGTGCCAGCAGTGAAAGGAGCTCCTACGAGCAGTACTTC